Listed below are T cell receptor beta chains from one sample, sequenced in a study of T-cell reconstitution after alpha-beta-depleted transplantation in children. TCRdb re-derived calls from the PCR reads in MiXCR, one entry per CDR3 protein. The table has about 15,000 distinct CDR3 sequences, roughly 7.8% seen once. This material consisted of PBMCs, mostly from graft donor cells, taken 60 days after TCRalphabeta/CD19-depleted stem cell transplant. These receptors all come from a boy under two years old who had a stem cell transplant for Wiskott-Aldrich syndrome, so the T cells may come from the graft donor. Each CDR3 is given with its conserved first and last residue. D genes are given only for firm matches. Only part of the rows carry a size: once, few, many, or a class if the clone is expanded.

D	V	J	size	DNA	CDR3
-	TRBV28	TRBJ2-7	many	TGTGCCAGCACCGAAGGGATGAGGTGGTACGAGCAGTACTTC	CASTEGMRWYEQYF
-	TRBV20-1	TRBJ2-5	-	TGCAGTGCTAGTAACCATAAAGAGACCCAGTACTTC	CSASNHKETQYF
-	TRBV6-4	TRBJ1-6	many	TGTGCCAGCAGCGACCAGACGGGTTCACCCCTCCACTTT	CASSDQTGSPLHF
-	TRBV19	TRBJ2-1	-	TGTGCCAGTAGTCCGCGCGGCCAGGGGTATGAGCAGTTCTTC	CASSPRGQGYEQFF
-	TRBV20-1	TRBJ2-1	few	TGCAGTGCCGGGACAACCTACAATGAGCAGTTCTTC	CSAGTTYNEQFF
-	TRBV5-1	TRBJ2-1	few	TGCGCCAGCAGCTTGGGGGAGTACAATGAGCAGTTCTTC	CASSLGEYNEQFF
-	TRBV19	TRBJ2-2	many	TGTGCCAGCAGGGAGCGTTATTACGGGGAGCTGTTTTTT	CASRERYYGELFF
-	TRBV12-3/TRBV12-4	TRBJ1-5	medium-sized	TGTGCCAGCAGGGCCGATACTCAGCCCCAGCATTTT	CASRADTQPQHF
-	TRBV20-1	TRBJ2-6	-	TGCAGTGCAACCCGGGACTTCTCTGGGGCCAACGTCCTGACTTTC	CSATRDFSGANVLTF
TRBD2	TRBV7-9	TRBJ2-1	many	TGTGCCAGCAGCTTAGTACTAGCGGGGGGTTACAATGAGCAGTTCTTC	CASSLVLAGGYNEQFF
TRBD1	TRBV10-3	TRBJ1-1	many	TGTGCCATCGCCAGACAGGGGGCAGGCGCTGAAGCTTTCTTT	CAIARQGAGAEAFF
TRBD1	TRBV6-5	TRBJ1-1	many	TGTGCCAGCAGTTACTTGGACAGGGGGCCCACTGAAGCTTTCTTT	CASSYLDRGPTEAFF
TRBD2	TRBV7-7	TRBJ2-1	many	TGTGCCAGCAGCTTAGGACTAGCCAGCTCCTACAATGAGCAGTTCTTC	CASSLGLASSYNEQFF
-	TRBV10-2	TRBJ2-5	many	TGCGCCAGCCAAGACAGTTCAGGGGTGGCCCAGTACTTC	CASQDSSGVAQYF
-	TRBV20-1	TRBJ2-1	many	TGCAGTGCTAGTGGGGTTAGCGGCCACAATGAGCAGTTCTTC	CSASGVSGHNEQFF
TRBD2	TRBV9	TRBJ2-7	many	TGTGCCAGCAGCGTAGAGGCGGGAGAATTTGACGAGCAGTACTTC	CASSVEAGEFDEQYF
-	TRBV5-1	TRBJ2-3	many	TGCGCCAGCAGCTCCCAACTAGCTGTAGATACGCAGTATTTT	CASSSQLAVDTQYF
TRBD1	TRBV20-1	TRBJ2-7	many	TGCAGTGCCCAGGGACAGGGTACCTACGAGCAGTACTTC	CSAQGQGTYEQYF
-	TRBV4-1	TRBJ2-5	few	TGCGCCAGCAGCCAAGGCCTCTGGGGAGACCAAGAGACCCAGTACTTC	CASSQGLWGDQETQYF
TRBD2	TRBV9	TRBJ2-5	many	TGTGCCAGCAGCGGACAAAGCGGGAGGGTACAAGAGACCCAGTACTTC	CASSGQSGRVQETQYF
-	TRBV20-1	TRBJ2-7	many	TGCAGTGCTACCCGGATTCAATCGTACGAGCAGTACTTC	CSATRIQSYEQYF
-	TRBV27	TRBJ1-5	many	TGTGCCAGCAGGAACAGGGGCAATCAGCCCCAGCATTTT	CASRNRGNQPQHF
-	TRBV25-1	TRBJ1-2	many	TGTGCCAGCAGTGTTGGAGGGGTGACCTATGGCTACACCTTC	CASSVGGVTYGYTF
-	TRBV7-9	TRBJ1-2	few	TGTGCCAGCAGCTTCGAGGGGCGAAGGTCTACCTATGGCTACACCTTC	CASSFEGRRSTYGYTF
-	TRBV27	TRBJ2-3	many	TGTGCCAGCAGTTATTGGGACAGCACAGATACGCAGTATTTT	CASSYWDSTDTQYF
-	TRBV9	TRBJ2-1	many	TGTGCCAGCAGCGTAGGTTCCAGATACAATGAGCAGTTCTTC	CASSVGSRYNEQFF
TRBD2	TRBV9	TRBJ2-7	many	TGTGCCAGCAGCGTGGGGGGGACTAGTCCCTACGAGCAGTACTTC	CASSVGGTSPYEQYF
-	TRBV28	TRBJ1-4	many	TGTGCCAGCAGTTTCATCAGACCAACTAATGAAAAACTGTTTTTT	CASSFIRPTNEKLFF
-	TRBV20-1	TRBJ1-1	many	TGCAGTGCTAGAAGGGGGGCGGGTGGCACTGAAGCTTTCTTT	CSARRGAGGTEAFF
-	TRBV19	TRBJ2-7	-	TGTGCCAGTGGGGGGAAGCGTGGCAGGATCTGGGAGCAGTACTTC	CASGGKRGRIWEQYF
-	TRBV11-2	TRBJ2-1	many	TGTGCCAGCAGCTTTACTAGGACTGGGGACAATGAGCAGTTCTTC	CASSFTRTGDNEQFF
TRBD2	TRBV12-3/TRBV12-4	TRBJ2-5	medium-sized	TGTGCCAGCAGTTTCGGTTCCGGGACTAGCGGGAGGGAGACCCAGTACTTC	CASSFGSGTSGRETQYF
TRBD1	TRBV6-1	TRBJ2-7	few	TGTGCCAGCAGTCCGGGACAGGTCTACGAGCAGTACTTC	CASSPGQVYEQYF
-	TRBV20-1	TRBJ2-3	many	TGCAGTGCTAGGGTGTTACTAGATACGCAGTATTTT	CSARVLLDTQYF
-	TRBV4-2	TRBJ1-2	many	TGTGCCAGCAGCCAATCCGAGATCCACTATGGCTACACCTTC	CASSQSEIHYGYTF
-	TRBV10-3	TRBJ1-2	many	TGTGCCATCAGTGATAGGGGGAACTATGGCTACACCTTC	CAISDRGNYGYTF
-	TRBV30	TRBJ2-1	many	TGTGCCTGGAGTGGGGGGGTCCGTCTGTACAATGAGCAGTTCTTC	CAWSGGVRLYNEQFF
TRBD1	TRBV13	TRBJ2-5	many	TGTGCCAGCAGCTTCTCAGGGGGTGCTGAGACCCAGTACTTC	CASSFSGGAETQYF
-	TRBV20-1	TRBJ1-2	many	TGCAGTGCGGCTGGGGGCCCCAACTATGGCTACACCTTC	CSAAGGPNYGYTF
-	TRBV11-2	TRBJ1-1	many	TGTGCCAGCAGCTTCCTCAGGAACACTGAAGCTTTCTTT	CASSFLRNTEAFF
-	TRBV5-1	TRBJ2-7	many	TGCGCCAGCAGCTTGGACAATCTCGGGCAGTACTTC	CASSLDNLGQYF
-	TRBV28	TRBJ2-1	few	TGTGCCAGCAGTTTAACCGGGTACAATGAGCAGTTCTTC	CASSLTGYNEQFF
TRBD2	TRBV4-1	TRBJ2-3	many	TGCGCCAGCAGCCAAGAACTCCTAGCGGGAGCCACAGATACGCAGTATTTT	CASSQELLAGATDTQYF
-	TRBV7-2	TRBJ1-5	many	TGTGCCAGCAGCTTAAGACAGTACAATCAGCCCCAGCATTTT	CASSLRQYNQPQHF
-	TRBV6-5	TRBJ1-2	many	TGTGCCAGCAGTCCCCACCGGGAGGGGGTTGGCTACACCTTC	CASSPHREGVGYTF
TRBD1	TRBV7-9	TRBJ1-1	-	TGTGCCAGCAGCTCGAGACAGGGGCGGACTGAAGCTTTCTTT	CASSSRQGRTEAFF
-	TRBV6-1	TRBJ1-6	few	TGTGCCAGCAAGGGGGTGGATAATTCACCCCTCCACTTT	CASKGVDNSPLHF
-	TRBV5-1	TRBJ2-3	-	TGCGCCAGCAGCTTGGCCGTCTGGGGGGCACCGGTGGCAGATACGCAGTATTTT	CASSLAVWGAPVADTQYF